This T cell receptor beta chain came from a study of blood T cell repertoires in COVID-19. V shed 6 bases and J shed 6 bases, with 12 bases lying between them. The germline gives CDR1 MNHEY, CDR2 SMNVEV (reference sequence). The CDR3 loop spans 13 amino acids. Assay: immunoSEQ multiplex PCR; the TCRdb copy retains only in-frame clones and omits some. The table has around 130,000 clones, 75% to 90% seen once. This clonotype was obtained from a woman between 50 and 59 years old who had recovered from COVID-19. V and J are TRBV27 and TRBJ1-5; D possibly corresponds to TRBD1 (6 bases). Sequencing was performed on PBMCs or T cells enriched from blood (not recorded which). The DNA of the CDR3 is TGTGCCAGCAGCCCAGGGGCAAGTCAGCCCCAGCATTTT. Residues: CASSPGASQPQHF.